A selection of T cell receptor beta chains follows, all from one sample in a study of shared clonotypes between healthy human individuals. TCRdb's table, derived via immunoSEQ multiplex PCR, lists solely in-frame clones and lacks some. The repertoire consists of hundreds of thousands of clones, with approximately 96% occurring once and the leading ten covering about 0.12%. The material sequenced was naive CD8+ T cells sorted from blood. Every receptor here comes from a woman aged 30 to 39 in good health. CDR3s include the opening cysteine and the closing phenylalanine or tryptophan. A D gene is named only where the DNA matches it firmly. Clone size is given for some rows only: seen once, a few or many times, or a class if the clone is expanded.

clone_size d_call j_call v_call cdr3_aa cdr3_nt
NA NA TRBJ2-7 TRBV5-1 CASSLAAPYEQYF TGCGCCAGCAGCTTGGCAGCACCCTACGAGCAGTACTTC
NA TRBD1 TRBJ2-5 TRBV19 CASSSTLLAPGGETQYF TGTGCCAGTAGTTCCACACTTTTAGCGCCAGGGGGAGAGACCCAGTACTTC
NA TRBD1 TRBJ2-6 TRBV10-3 CATLGTVRGPGANVLTF TGTGCCACCCTAGGGACAGTAAGGGGTCCTGGGGCCAACGTCCTGACTTTC
once NA TRBJ2-1 TRBV19 CASSTILAVHEQFF TGTGCCAGTAGTACCATACTAGCTGTCCATGAGCAGTTCTTC
NA NA TRBJ2-7 TRBV7-9 CASSLRDTSSYEQYF TGTGCCAGCAGCTTAAGGGACACGAGCTCCTACGAGCAGTACTTC
NA NA TRBJ2-7 TRBV15 CATSERTVLAYEQYF TGTGCCACCAGCGAACGGACAGTCCTAGCCTACGAGCAGTACTTC
NA TRBD2 TRBJ2-1 TRBV7-9 CASSNSGDPYNEQFF TGTGCCAGCAGCAATAGCGGGGACCCGTACAATGAGCAGTTCTTC
NA NA TRBJ2-1 TRBV5-1 CASCDGGYNEQFF TGCGCCAGTTGCGATGGAGGCTACAATGAGCAGTTCTTC
NA TRBD2 TRBJ2-3 TRBV7-9 CASSFDPDAAGVFTDTQYF TGTGCCAGCAGCTTCGACCCAGATGCAGCGGGAGTTTTCACAGATACGCAGTATTTT
NA NA TRBJ1-5 TRBV15 CATSRNRDGARPQHF TGTGCCACCAGCAGAAACCGGGACGGGGCGAGGCCCCAGCATTTT
NA NA TRBJ2-3 TRBV2 CASGLGVGTDTQYF TGTGCCAGCGGCCTTGGCGTAGGTACAGATACGCAGTATTTT
NA NA TRBJ1-1 TRBV2 CATWGYLTGAFF TGTGCTACGTGGGGGTACCTCACAGGGGCTTTCTTT
NA NA TRBJ2-5 TRBV6-5 CASTMRETQYF TGTGCCAGCACCATGAGGGAGACCCAGTACTTC
NA NA TRBJ2-3 TRBV6-1 CASRGPWGTDTQYF TGTGCCAGCAGAGGCCCGTGGGGAACAGATACGCAGTATTTT
NA TRBD2 TRBJ2-7 TRBV6-6 CASRSGLNYEQYF TGTGCCAGCAGGTCGGGACTAAACTACGAGCAGTACTTC
once NA TRBJ1-6 TRBV28 CASSFEVSNSPLHF TGTGCCAGCAGTTTTGAGGTCAGCAATTCACCCCTCCACTTT
NA NA TRBJ2-7 TRBV27 CASSLPTGTEQYF TGTGCCAGCAGTCTACCCACAGGTACCGAGCAGTACTTC
NA TRBD1 TRBJ2-7 TRBV5-4 CASSRPGTGLHEQYF TGTGCCAGCAGCCGACCCGGGACAGGGCTTCACGAGCAGTACTTC
NA TRBD1 TRBJ2-7 TRBV4-2 CASSQVGTGEEQYF TGTGCCAGCAGCCAAGTAGGGACAGGGGAAGAGCAGTACTTC
NA NA TRBJ1-2 TRBV28 CASRQGLRDGYYGYTF TGTGCCAGCCGTCAGGGCCTCAGGGATGGGTACTATGGCTACACCTTC
NA TRBD1 TRBJ2-7 TRBV19 CASSIEGTGAYEQYF TGTGCCAGTAGTATAGAGGGGACAGGGGCCTACGAGCAGTACTTC
NA NA TRBJ2-3 TRBV14 CASSQESTDTQYF TGTGCCAGCAGCCAAGAGAGCACAGATACGCAGTATTTT
NA NA TRBJ2-3 TRBV29-1 CSVEGGAASTDTQYF TGCAGCGTTGAAGGGGGGGCGGCTAGCACAGATACGCAGTATTTT
once NA TRBJ2-7 TRBV11-3 CASSQVGGGVGEQYF TGTGCCAGCAGCCAAGTTGGGGGCGGGGTCGGCGAGCAGTACTTC
NA NA TRBJ2-7 TRBV28 CASSWDWKQGYEQYF TGTGCCAGCAGTTGGGACTGGAAACAGGGTTACGAGCAGTACTTC
NA NA TRBJ1-5 TRBV27 CASSLSAGELNQPQHF TGTGCCAGCAGTTTATCTGCCGGGGAGCTTAATCAGCCCCAGCATTTT
NA TRBD2 TRBJ2-3 TRBV28 CASSTGLAPRVDTQYF TGTGCCAGCAGTACCGGACTAGCGCCGAGGGTAGATACGCAGTATTTT
few NA TRBJ2-1 TRBV7-9 CASSTYNEQFF TGTGCCAGCAGCACCTACAATGAGCAGTTCTTC
NA NA TRBJ2-7 TRBV27 CASSLAPGRSYEQYF TGTGCCAGCAGTTTAGCTCCCGGTCGCTCCTACGAGCAGTACTTC
NA NA TRBJ2-7 TRBV27 CASSLWSSPIYEQYF TGTGCCAGCAGTTTATGGTCTAGCCCGATCTACGAGCAGTACTTC
NA TRBD2 TRBJ2-3 TRBV28 CASSAPTSGRALGTDTQYF TGTGCCAGCAGTGCTCCGACTAGCGGGAGGGCCTTAGGCACAGATACGCAGTATTTT
NA NA TRBJ2-7 TRBV7-9 CASSLARSYEQYF TGTGCCAGCAGCTTAGCGCGGAGCTACGAGCAGTACTTC
once NA TRBJ2-3 TRBV27 CASSLTAGSSTDTQYF TGTGCCAGCAGTTTAACGGCGGGATCTAGCACAGATACGCAGTATTTT
NA NA TRBJ1-5 TRBV7-9 CASSLAGGNQPQHF TGTGCCAGCAGCTTAGCAGGGGGAAATCAACCCCAGCATTTT
NA TRBD1 TRBJ1-1 TRBV9 CASSAADIKQGAVAEAFF TGTGCCAGCAGCGCAGCCGATATTAAACAGGGGGCGGTGGCTGAAGCTTTCTTT
NA TRBD2 TRBJ2-7 TRBV11-2 CASSLGGGAGGPDYEQYF TGTGCCAGCAGCTTAGGGGGAGGGGCGGGAGGCCCCGACTACGAGCAGTACTTC
once TRBD1 TRBJ1-2 TRBV5-6 CASSEDRNYGYTF TGTGCCAGCAGCGAGGACAGGAACTATGGCTACACCTTC
NA TRBD2 TRBJ2-7 TRBV7-9 CASSRSGAYEQYF TGTGCCAGCAGCCGGAGCGGGGCCTACGAGCAGTACTTC
NA NA TRBJ2-5 TRBV11-2 CASSLRAPQETQYF TGTGCCAGCAGCTTACGGGCCCCTCAGGAGACCCAGTACTTC
NA NA TRBJ1-5 TRBV28 CASSSSYRAPQHF TGTGCCAGCAGTTCGTCATACAGGGCGCCCCAGCATTTT
NA TRBD2 TRBJ2-1 TRBV6-5 CASSYSPSGEQFF TGTGCCAGCAGTTACTCCCCTAGCGGGGAGCAGTTCTTC
NA TRBD1 TRBJ1-1 TRBV5-1 CASQPQGGTEAFF TGCGCCAGCCAGCCCCAGGGGGGGACTGAAGCTTTCTTT
NA NA TRBJ2-7 TRBV2 CASSGAGVEQYF TGTGCCAGCAGTGGGGCAGGGGTCGAGCAGTACTTC
NA NA TRBJ1-2 TRBV28 CASSFDLYGGLGYGYTF TGTGCCAGCAGTTTTGACCTTTACGGGGGATTGGGCTATGGCTACACCTTC
NA NA TRBJ2-1 TRBV4-1 CASSLKDSNEQFF TGCGCCAGCAGCCTGAAAGACAGCAATGAGCAGTTCTTC
NA NA TRBJ2-2 TRBV27 CASQKVGLSTGELFF TGTGCCAGCCAAAAGGTTGGACTCTCCACCGGGGAGCTGTTTTTT